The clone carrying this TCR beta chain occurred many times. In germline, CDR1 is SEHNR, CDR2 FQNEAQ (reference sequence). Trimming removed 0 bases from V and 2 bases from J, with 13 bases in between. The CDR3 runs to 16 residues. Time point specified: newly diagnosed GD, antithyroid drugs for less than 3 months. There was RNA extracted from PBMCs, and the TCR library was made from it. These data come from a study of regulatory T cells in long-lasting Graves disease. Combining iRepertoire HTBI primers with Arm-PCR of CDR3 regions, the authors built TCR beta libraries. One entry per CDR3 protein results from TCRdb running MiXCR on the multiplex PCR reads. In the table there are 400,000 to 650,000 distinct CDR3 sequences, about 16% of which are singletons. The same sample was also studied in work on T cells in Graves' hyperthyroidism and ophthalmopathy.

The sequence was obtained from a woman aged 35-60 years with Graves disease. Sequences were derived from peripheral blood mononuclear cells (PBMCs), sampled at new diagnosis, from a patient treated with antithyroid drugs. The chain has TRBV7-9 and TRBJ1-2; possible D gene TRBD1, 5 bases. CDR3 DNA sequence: TGTGCCAGCAGCTTAGCTTCGGGACGTAAGAACTATGGCTACACCTTC. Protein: CASSLASGRKNYGYTF.